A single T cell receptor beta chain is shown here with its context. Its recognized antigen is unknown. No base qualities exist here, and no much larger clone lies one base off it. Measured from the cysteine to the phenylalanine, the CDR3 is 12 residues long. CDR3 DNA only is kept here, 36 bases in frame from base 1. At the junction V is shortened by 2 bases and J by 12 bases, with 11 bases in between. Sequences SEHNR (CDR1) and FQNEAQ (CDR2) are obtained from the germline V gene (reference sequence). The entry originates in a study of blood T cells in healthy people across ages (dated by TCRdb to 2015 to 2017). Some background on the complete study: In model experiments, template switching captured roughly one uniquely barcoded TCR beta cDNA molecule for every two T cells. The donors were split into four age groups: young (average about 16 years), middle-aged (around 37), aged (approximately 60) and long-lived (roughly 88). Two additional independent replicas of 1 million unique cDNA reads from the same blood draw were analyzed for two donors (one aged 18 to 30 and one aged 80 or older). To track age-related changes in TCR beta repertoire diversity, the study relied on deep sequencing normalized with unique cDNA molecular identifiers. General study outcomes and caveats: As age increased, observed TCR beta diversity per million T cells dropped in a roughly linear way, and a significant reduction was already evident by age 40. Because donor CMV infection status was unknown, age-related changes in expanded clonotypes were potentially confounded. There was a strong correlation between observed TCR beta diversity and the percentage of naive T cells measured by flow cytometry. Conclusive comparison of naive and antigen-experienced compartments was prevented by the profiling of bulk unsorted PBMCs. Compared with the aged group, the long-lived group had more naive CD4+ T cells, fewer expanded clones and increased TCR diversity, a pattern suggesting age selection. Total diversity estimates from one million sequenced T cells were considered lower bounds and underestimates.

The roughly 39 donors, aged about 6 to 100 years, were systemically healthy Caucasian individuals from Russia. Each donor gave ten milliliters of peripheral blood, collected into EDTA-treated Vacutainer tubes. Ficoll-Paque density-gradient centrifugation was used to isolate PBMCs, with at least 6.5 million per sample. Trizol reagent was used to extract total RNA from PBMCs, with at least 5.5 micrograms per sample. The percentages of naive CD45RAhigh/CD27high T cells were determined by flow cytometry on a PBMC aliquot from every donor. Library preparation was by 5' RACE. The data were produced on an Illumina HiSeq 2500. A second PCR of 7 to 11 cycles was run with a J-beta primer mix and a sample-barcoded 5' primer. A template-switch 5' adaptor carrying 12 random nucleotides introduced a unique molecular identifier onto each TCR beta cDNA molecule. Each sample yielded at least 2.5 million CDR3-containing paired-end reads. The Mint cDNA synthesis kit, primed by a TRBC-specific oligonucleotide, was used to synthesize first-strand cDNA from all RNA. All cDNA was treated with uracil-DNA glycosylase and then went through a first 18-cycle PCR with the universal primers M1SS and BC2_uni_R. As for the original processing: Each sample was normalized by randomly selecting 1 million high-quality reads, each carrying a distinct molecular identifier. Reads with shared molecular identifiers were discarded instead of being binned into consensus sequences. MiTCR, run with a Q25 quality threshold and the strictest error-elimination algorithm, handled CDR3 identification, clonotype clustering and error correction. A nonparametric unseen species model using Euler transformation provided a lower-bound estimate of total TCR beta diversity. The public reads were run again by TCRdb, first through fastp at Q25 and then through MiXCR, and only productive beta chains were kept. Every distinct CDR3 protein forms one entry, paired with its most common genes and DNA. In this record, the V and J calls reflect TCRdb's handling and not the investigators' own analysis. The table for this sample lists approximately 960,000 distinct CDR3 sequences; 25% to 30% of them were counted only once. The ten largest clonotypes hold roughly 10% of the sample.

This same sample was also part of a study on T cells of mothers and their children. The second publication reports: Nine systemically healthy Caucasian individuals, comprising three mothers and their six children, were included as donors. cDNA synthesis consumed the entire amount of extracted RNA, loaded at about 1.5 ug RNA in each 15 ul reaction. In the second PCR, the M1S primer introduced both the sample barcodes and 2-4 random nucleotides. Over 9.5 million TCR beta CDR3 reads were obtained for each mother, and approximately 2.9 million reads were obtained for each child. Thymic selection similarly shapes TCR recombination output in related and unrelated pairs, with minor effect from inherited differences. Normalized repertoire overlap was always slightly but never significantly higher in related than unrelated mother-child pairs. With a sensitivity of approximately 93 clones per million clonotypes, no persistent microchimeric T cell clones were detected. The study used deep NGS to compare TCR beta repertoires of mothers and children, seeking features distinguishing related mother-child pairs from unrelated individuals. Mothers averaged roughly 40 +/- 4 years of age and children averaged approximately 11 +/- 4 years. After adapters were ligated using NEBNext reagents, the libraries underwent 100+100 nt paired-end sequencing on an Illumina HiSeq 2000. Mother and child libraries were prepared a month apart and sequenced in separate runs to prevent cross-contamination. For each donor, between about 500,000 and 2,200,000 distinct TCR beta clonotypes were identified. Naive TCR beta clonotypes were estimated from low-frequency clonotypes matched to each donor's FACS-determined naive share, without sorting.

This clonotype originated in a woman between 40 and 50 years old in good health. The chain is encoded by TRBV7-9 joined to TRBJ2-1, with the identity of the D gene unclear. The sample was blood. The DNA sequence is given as TGTGCCAGCAGCTTAAGTGAGATCTGGCAGTTCTTC. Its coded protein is CASSLSEIWQFF.